Given below is one T cell receptor beta chain in context. These data belong to a study of blood T cell repertoires in COVID-19. Across the study: There were acute and convalescent COVID-19 samples, and they came from the United States, Italy and Spain. Sources were T cells, B-cell-depleted T cells, or PBMCs; the material itself was cDNA or gDNA.

Trimming at V came to 0 bases and at J to 3 bases, leaving 1 base not matched to a gene. CDR1 is SGHAT and CDR2 is FQNNGV in the germline V gene. CDR3 size: 16 residues. In the original processing: How many nucleated cells were present was estimated from reference gene primer amplification. Generated by immunoSEQ multiplex PCR, the TCRdb table keeps only in-frame clones and is missing some. V and J calls and clone size come straight from that table; D and trimming were deduced from the DNA. Of roughly 230,000 clones listed, about four fifths are singletons. The receptor was derived from a man aged 40-49 years with active or convalescent COVID-19. Material: peripheral blood. The chain recombines TRBV11-2 with TRBJ2-1; 11 nucleotides line up with TRBD1. CDR3 DNA: TGTGCCAGCAGCTTAGAGGGGACAGGGGGCTACAATGAGCAGTTCTTC. This codes for CASSLEGTGGYNEQFF.